The rows below give T cell receptor beta chains drawn from one sample of a study of blood T cell repertoires in COVID-19. TCRdb's table, derived via immunoSEQ multiplex PCR, lists solely in-frame clones and lacks some. This table has around 230,000 clones, roughly 88% appearing once. Material for sequencing was peripheral blood. The receptors originated from a middle-aged man who had recovered from COVID-19. Each CDR3 is given with its conserved first and last residue. The D gene is left open where the match is weak. The size field is filled for only some rows; it gives once, few, many or a size class.

length,J,V,size,D,CDR3,DNA
13,TRBJ1-1,TRBV29-1,NA,NA,CSVAAQGNTEAFF,TGCAGCGTTGCCGCACAGGGGAACACTGAAGCTTTCTTT
12,TRBJ1-1,TRBV29-1,NA,NA,CSVEDVGGEAFF,TGCAGCGTTGAAGATGTTGGGGGGGAAGCTTTCTTT
16,TRBJ2-7,TRBV5-4,NA,TRBD2,CASSLGSSGRLREQYF,TGTGCCAGCAGCTTGGGGTCTAGCGGGAGGCTACGCGAGCAGTACTTC
15,TRBJ2-7,TRBV5-4,NA,TRBD2,CASSLGGRASYEQYF,TGTGCCAGCAGCTTAGGAGGGAGGGCTTCGTACGAGCAGTACTTC
18,TRBJ2-2,TRBV27,NA,TRBD2,CASSGPGTSGSYTGELFF,TGTGCCAGCAGTGGTCCCGGGACTAGCGGGAGTTACACCGGGGAGCTGTTTTTT
18,TRBJ1-5,TRBV21-1,NA,NA,CASSSPSQWGKGNQPQHF,NA
14,TRBJ1-1,TRBV16,once,NA,CASSQSPRDTEAFF,TGTGCCAGCAGCCAATCCCCCCGGGACACTGAAGCTTTCTTT
17,TRBJ2-3,TRBV7-2,NA,TRBD2,CASSGQERGGGTDTQYF,TGTGCCAGCAGCGGGCAGGAGCGGGGGGGAGGCACAGATACGCAGTATTTT
15,TRBJ2-5,TRBV27,few,NA,CASSFRPGNQETQYF,TGTGCCAGCAGTTTCCGTCCCGGGAACCAAGAGACCCAGTACTTC
16,TRBJ2-3,TRBV6-2/TRBV6-3,NA,TRBD2,CASSYSSGGGADTQYF,TGTGCCAGCAGTTACTCCAGCGGGGGGGGCGCAGATACGCAGTATTTT
11,TRBJ2-5,TRBV29-1,NA,NA,CSVEYWETQYF,TGCAGCGTTGAATACTGGGAGACCCAGTACTTC
13,TRBJ1-2,TRBV10-3,NA,NA,CAISGQVGEGYTF,TGTGCCATCAGTGGGCAAGTCGGGGAAGGCTACACCTTC
15,TRBJ2-3,TRBV19,once,NA,CASSTPLVPQDTQYF,TGTGCCAGTAGTACCCCTCTCGTACCTCAGGATACGCAGTATTTT
12,TRBJ1-4,TRBV27,NA,NA,CASMSGVGKLFF,TGTGCCAGCATGTCGGGGGTGGGAAAACTGTTTTTT
14,TRBJ2-4,TRBV7-2,NA,NA,CASSSLVAKNIQYF,TGTGCCAGCAGCTCCCTAGTAGCCAAAAACATTCAGTACTTC
11,TRBJ1-6,TRBV11-3,NA,NA,CASRAGSPLHF,TGTGCCAGCAGGGCAGGCTCACCCCTCCACTTT
14,TRBJ2-3,TRBV19,NA,NA,CASSIDSSTDTQYF,TGTGCCAGTAGTATCGACTCTAGCACAGATACGCAGTATTTT
15,TRBJ1-3,TRBV5-1,NA,NA,CASSFGDGSGNTIYF,TGCGCCAGCAGCTTCGGAGACGGCTCTGGAAACACCATATATTTT
13,TRBJ2-3,TRBV7-9,NA,NA,CASSARDTDTQYF,TGTGCCAGCAGCGCCCGGGACACAGATACGCAGTATTTT
12,TRBJ2-7,TRBV25-1,NA,NA,CASSELSGHLLF,TGTGCCAGCAGTGAATTGTCAGGCCATTTACTTTTC
14,TRBJ1-1,TRBV11-2,NA,NA,CASSLSPGGTEAFF,TGTGCCAGCAGCTTATCGCCGGGAGGTACTGAAGCTTTCTTT
16,TRBJ2-2,TRBV5-1,NA,NA,CASSLEVGPNTGELFF,TGCGCCAGCAGCTTGGAAGTTGGCCCGAACACCGGGGAGCTGTTTTTT
15,TRBJ2-2,TRBV29-1,few,TRBD1,CSVADRGRITGELFF,TGCAGCGTGGCCGACAGGGGGCGAATCACCGGGGAGCTGTTTTTT
13,TRBJ2-1,TRBV4-3,NA,NA,CASSREDRSEQFF,TGCGCCAGCAGCCGGGAAGACAGATCTGAGCAGTTCTTC
13,TRBJ1-2,TRBV7-2,NA,NA,CASSLSPGQGYTF,TGTGCCAGCAGCTTATCACCAGGGCAAGGCTACACCTTC